The entry below describes one T cell receptor (beta chain). Its target is not known. The data derive from a study of blood T cells in healthy people across ages. Per-sample PBMC isolation yielded at least 6.5 million cells. Sample-barcoded 5' priming and a J-beta primer mix drove a second PCR of roughly 7 to 11 cycles. Using its own MiXCR run on the 5' RACE reads, TCRdb lists one record per CDR3 protein. This table has 1.5 million to 2 million distinct CDR3 sequences, 28% appearing once. This CDR3 is built from 16 residues. The junction had 3 bases not matched to a gene; V was cut back by 0 bases and J by 1 base. CDR1 is SGHDN and CDR2 is FVKESK in the germline V gene. Overall study results and limits: Naive CD4+ cells and diversity were both higher in long-lived donors than in aged donors. Among T cells, TCR beta diversity per million cells dropped roughly linearly as age rose. Unsorted PBMCs ruled out conclusive naive versus antigen-experienced comparison.

The receptor was isolated from a woman in her 30s in good health. The chain uses TRBV14 and TRBJ1-1, with 9 positions matching TRBD1. The material sequenced was blood. The DNA for the CDR3 is TGTGCCAGCAGCCAAGATCTGGGACAGGGGAACACTGAAGCTTTCTTT. Its translation is CASSQDLGQGNTEAFF. Full variable domain (outside the CDR3, taken from reference TRBV14 and TRBJ1-1): EAGVTQFPSHSVIEKGQTVTLRCDPISGHDNLYWYRRVMGKEIKFLLHFVKESKQDESGMPNNRFLAERTGGTYSTLKVQPAELEDSGVYFCASSQDLGQGNTEAFFGQGTRLTVV.